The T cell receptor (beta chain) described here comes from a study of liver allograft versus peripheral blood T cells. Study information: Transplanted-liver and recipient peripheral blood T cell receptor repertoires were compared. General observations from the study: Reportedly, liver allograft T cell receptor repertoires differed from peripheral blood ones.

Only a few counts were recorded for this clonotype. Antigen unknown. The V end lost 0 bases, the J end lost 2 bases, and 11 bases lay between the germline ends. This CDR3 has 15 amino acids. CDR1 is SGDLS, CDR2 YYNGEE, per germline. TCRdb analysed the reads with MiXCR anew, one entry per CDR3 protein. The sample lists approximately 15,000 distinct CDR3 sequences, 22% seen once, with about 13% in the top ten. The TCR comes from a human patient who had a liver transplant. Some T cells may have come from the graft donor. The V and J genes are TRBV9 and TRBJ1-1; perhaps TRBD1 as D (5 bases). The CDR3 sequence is CASSVDDRDNTEAFF. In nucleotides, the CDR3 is TGTGCCAGCAGCGTAGATGACAGAGATAACACTGAAGCTTTCTTT.